The 30 T cell receptor beta chains given below trace back to one sample, sequenced in a study of blood T cell repertoires in COVID-19. TCRdb's table, derived via immunoSEQ multiplex PCR, lists solely in-frame clones and lacks some. Among more than 9,500 clones, more than 70% were seen once, and the ten largest hold roughly 5.1%. The sequencing sample was made of peripheral blood. The receptors stem from a human donor in a cohort sampled during active COVID-19.

This chain connects TRBV28 to TRBJ2-1; 10 positions agree with TRBD1. Germline values: CDR1 MDHEN, CDR2 SYDVKM. The V and J ends lost 6 bases and 7 bases, in that order; junction bases with no gene match: 9. CDR3 length: 15 residues. Written as DNA, the CDR3 is TGTGCCAGCAGCCCCGGGACAGGGGATCTGAATGAGCAGTTCTTC. This codes for CASSPGTGDLNEQFF.

The chain employs TRBV7-9 and TRBJ2-7; 8 positions agree with TRBD1. The germline V gene encodes CDR1 SEHNR and CDR2 FQNEAQ (reference sequence). Trimming at V came to 5 bases and at J to 3 bases, leaving 6 bases not matched to a gene. The CDR3 loop spans 14 amino acids. CDR3 nucleotides: TGTGCCAGCAGCCTCATGGGACAGGACTACGAGCAGTACTTC. It codes for CASSLMGQDYEQYF.

This rearrangement joins TRBV5-1 to TRBJ2-1, with 8 bases that match TRBD2. There are 16 residues in the CDR3. Per germline, CDR1 SGHRS and CDR2 YFSETQ. The V gene end was trimmed by 3 bases and the J gene end by 0 bases; junction bases not matched to a gene: 5. The CDR3 DNA is TGCGCCAGCAGCTACGGCGGGGGGCTCTCCTACAATGAGCAGTTCTTC. Amino acids: CASSYGGGLSYNEQFF.

This CDR3 is CASSLSDRFHEQYF. CDR3 nucleotide sequence: TGTGCCAGCAGCTTGTCCGACAGGTTCCACGAGCAGTACTTC. This rearrangement joins TRBV5-4 to TRBJ2-7; weak D call: TRBD1 (6 bases). V lost 1 base to trimming and J lost 5 bases, with 13 bases between them. The CDR3 covers 14 residues. Germline-derived CDR1 and CDR2 are SGHNT and YYREEE (reference sequence). The variable domain in full, completed from reference TRBV5-4 and TRBJ2-7, reads ETGVTQSPTHLIKTRGQQVTLRCSSQSGHNTVSWYQQALGQGPQFIFQYYREEENGRGNFPPRFSGLQFPNYSSELNVNALELDDSALYLCASSLSDRFHEQYFGPGTRLTVT.

In this sample, this clone turned up a few times. The chain combines TRBV7-9 with TRBJ1-1; maybe TRBD1 (5 bases). This CDR3 spans 13 amino acids. The germline V gene has CDR1 SEHNR and CDR2 FQNEAQ (reference sequence). V lost 5 bases and J 7 bases, leaving 14 bases between the germline ends. The CDR3 region is CASSLSRESEAFF. CDR3 bases: TGTGCCAGCAGCCTAAGCAGGGAAAGTGAAGCTTTCTTT.

This clone showed up just once. CDR3 residues: CASSFNTDTQYF. In DNA form, the CDR3 reads TGCGCCAGCAGCTTTAACACAGATACGCAGTATTTT. The chain is built from TRBV5-1 and TRBJ2-3; D remains unclear. The CDR3 loop spans 12 amino acids. Germline-derived CDR1 and CDR2 are SGHRS and YFSETQ. Deletions cut 2 bases from V and 2 bases from J, with 3 bases between.

This chain connects TRBV9 to TRBJ1-2; 8 bases map to TRBD1. The CDR3 extends over 15 amino acids. V was clipped by 6 bases and J by 5 bases; unmatched bases: 12. Germline lookup yields CDR1 SGDLS and CDR2 YYNGEE. The DNA for the CDR3 is TGTGCCAGCAACAGGGGGAACAATCTTTTTTATGGCTACACCTTC. Amino acids: CASNRGNNLFYGYTF. The complete variable domain, with remaining parts taken from reference TRBV9 and TRBJ1-2, reads DSGVTQTPKHLITATGQRVTLRCSPRSGDLSVYWYQQSLDQGLQFLIQYYNGEERAKGNILERFSAQQFPDLHSELNLSSLELGDSALYFCASNRGNNLFYGYTFGSGTRLTVV.

A single count supports this clone. The genes are TRBV6-5 and TRBJ2-2, with TRBD2 identical over 13 bases. The germline V gene encodes CDR1 MNHEY and CDR2 SVGAGI. The CDR3 has 16 amino acids. The ends lost 4 bases at V and 4 bases at J; junction bases unmatched: 3. CDR3 DNA: TGTGCCAGCAGTTTTGGACTAGCGGGGGTCACCGGGGAGCTGTTTTTT. Translation gives CASSFGLAGVTGELFF.

The chain recombines TRBV25-1 with TRBJ2-5; 7 bases agree with TRBD1. Germline V gene lookup returns CDR1 MGHDK and CDR2 SYGVNS. V lost 3 bases to trimming and J lost 6 bases; unmatched junction nucleotides: 1. The CDR3 is 12 residues long. This CDR3 is CASSETGKTQYF. The CDR3 DNA is TGTGCCAGCAGTGAGACAGGGAAGACCCAGTACTTC.

In its sample, this clone was seen a few times. The rearrangement links TRBV24-1 to TRBJ2-3, with TRBD1 matching over 9 bases. The germline gives CDR1 KGHDR, CDR2 SFDVKD. The V gene end was trimmed by 5 bases and the J gene end by 4 bases; junction bases not matched to a gene: 6. This CDR3 contains 15 residues. The CDR3: CATSAQQGAADTQYF. The CDR3 DNA reads TGTGCCACCAGTGCCCAACAGGGGGCCGCAGATACGCAGTATTTT.

The rearrangement uses TRBV6-9 and TRBJ2-7, with a possible D match to TRBD2 (6 bases). CDR3 size: 15 residues. CDR1 and CDR2 from the germline V gene are MNHGY and SVAAGI. The V end lost 8 bases, the J end lost 0 bases, and 17 bases lay between the germline ends. The CDR3 is CASQAGTGSSYEQYF. As DNA, the CDR3 is TGTGCCAGCCAAGCCGGGACTGGGAGCTCCTACGAGCAGTACTTC.

This rearrangement joins TRBV15 to TRBJ1-1, with unresolved D. The V end was cut by 0 bases, the J end by 1 base, with 3 bases between. Per germline, CDR1 LNHNV and CDR2 YYDKDF (reference sequence). The CDR3 has 13 amino acids. CDR3 in DNA: TGTGCCACCAGCAGAGAGAGGAACACTGAAGCTTTCTTT. This encodes CATSRERNTEAFF.

This clone was detected a few times. This chain links TRBV2 with TRBJ2-7, with TRBD1 matching over 8 bases. From germline, CDR1 is SNHLY and CDR2 FYNNEI. V was clipped by 2 bases and J by 5 bases; unmatched bases: 2. CDR3 length equals 13 residues. In nucleotides, the CDR3 is TGTGCCAGCAGTGAACAGGGGGCGGACGAGCAGTACTTC. Translating it yields CASSEQGADEQYF.

The chain uses TRBV4-3 and TRBJ2-1; 10 nucleotides match TRBD2. The length of the CDR3 is 17 residues. Trimming cost V 3 bases and J 4 bases; bases outside gene matches: 9. Germline V gives CDR1 LGHNA, CDR2 YSLEER. The CDR3: CASSHWTSGITYNEQFF. The DNA of the CDR3 is TGCGCCAGCAGCCATTGGACTAGCGGAATAACTTACAATGAGCAGTTCTTC.

The genes are TRBV23-1 and TRBJ2-2; maybe TRBD1 (6 bases). TRBV23-1 is noted as an ORF with a role that remains uncertain. The V end lost 7 bases, the J end lost 5 bases, and 23 bases lay between the germline ends. The length of the CDR3 is 17 residues. CDR3 in amino acids: CASTLDRRPPWTGELFF. The CDR3 DNA sequence: TGCGCCAGCACTCTCGACAGGAGACCTCCGTGGACCGGGGAGCTGTTTTTT.

The CDR3 coding sequence is TGTGCCAGCTCACCACAGCAGGGATGGGCCTACAATGAGCAGTTCTTC. It encodes CASSPQQGWAYNEQFF. V and J are TRBV18 and TRBJ2-1, with D possibly being TRBD1 (5 bases). CDR1 is KGHSH, CDR2 LQKENI, per germline. CDR3 length equals 16 residues. V was cut by 1 base and J by 2 bases, with 12 bases left in between.

This chain uses TRBV14 with TRBJ1-1; unclear D gene. Trimming stripped 0 bases from V and 1 base from J, with 9 bases between. CDR1 is SGHDN, CDR2 FVKESK, per germline. The CDR3 is 15 residues long. CDR3 region: CASSQEKRQNTEAFF. CDR3 bases: TGTGCCAGCAGCCAAGAAAAAAGACAGAACACTGAAGCTTTCTTT.

The chain couples TRBV12-3 or TRBV12-4 to TRBJ2-1; D unresolved. V was clipped by 6 bases and J by 4 bases, with 4 bases between them. The CDR3 runs to 11 residues. CDR3 residues: CASRAYNEQFF. The CDR3 DNA sequence: TGTGCCAGCAGAGCATACAATGAGCAGTTCTTC.

The V gene is TRBV5-5, the J gene TRBJ1-5, with D possibly TRBD1 on 6 matching bases. Germline V gene sequence: CDR1 SGHKS, CDR2 YYEKEE (reference sequence). Trimming cost V 3 bases and J 5 bases, with 18 bases left between them. The CDR3 totals 16 residues. The CDR3 sequence is CASSSRRNRVHQPQHF. DNA of the CDR3: TGTGCCAGCAGCTCAAGACGAAACAGGGTCCATCAGCCCCAGCATTTT.

This clone was seen a few times. This chain links TRBV11-2 with TRBJ2-7; TRBD2 matches at 7 bases. The ends lost 2 bases at V and 3 bases at J; junction bases unmatched: 10. Per germline, CDR1 SGHAT and CDR2 FQNNGV. The CDR3 spans 16 residues. CDR3 sequence: CASSLRGRDGYYEQYF. CDR3 bases: TGTGCCAGCAGCTTACGGGGGAGGGACGGTTACTACGAGCAGTACTTC.

This rearrangement joins TRBV19 to TRBJ2-5, with 7 bases aligning to TRBD2. CDR1 and CDR2 from the germline V gene are LNHDA and SQIVND (reference sequence). The CDR3 consists of 14 residues. The junction had 10 bases not matched to a gene; V was cut back by 3 bases and J by 9 bases. This CDR3 reads CASSIRGSSGSQYF. In DNA form, the CDR3 reads TGTGCCAGTAGTATTAGGGGAAGTAGCGGGTCCCAGTACTTC.

This chain joins TRBV12-3 or TRBV12-4 and TRBJ1-6; no definite D call. V was shortened by 2 bases and J by 5 bases, with 4 bases between the two germline ends. The CDR3 spans 13 residues. The CDR3 sequence is CASSLYNNSPLHF. The CDR3 DNA is TGTGCCAGCAGTTTATATAATAATTCACCCCTCCACTTT.

The chain uses TRBV7-9 and TRBJ2-2, with TRBD1 identical over 9 bases. The CDR3 is 16 residues long. J gave up 1 base and V 5 bases, and 5 bases lay outside the gene matches. The germline V gene encodes CDR1 SEHNR and CDR2 FQNEAQ (reference sequence). The CDR3 loop reads CASSPPGQGNTGELFF. CDR3 DNA: TGTGCCAGCAGCCCGCCGGGACAGGGGAACACCGGGGAGCTGTTTTTT.

As for this clone: One end of the junction is discordant with germline, which a read error may explain. Within the sample, other DNA sequences also encode this same CDR3. The rearrangement links TRBV6-5 to TRBJ1-6; D may be TRBD1 (6 bases). The CDR3 covers 14 residues. Germline V lookup: CDR1 MNHEY, CDR2 SVGAGI. This CDR3 is CASSRGQGPSPLHF. CDR3 bases: TGTGCTAGCAGCCGAGGGCAGGGGCCTTCACCCCTCCACTTT.

The rearrangement uses TRBV27 and TRBJ1-6; D ambiguous. The CDR3 is 15 amino acids. V was cut by 1 base and J by 3 bases, with 7 bases left in between. Germline V gene sequence: CDR1 MNHEY, CDR2 SMNVEV (reference sequence). The CDR3 loop is CASSLFGNYNSPLHF. CDR3 bases: TGTGCCAGCAGTTTATTTGGCAACTATAATTCACCCCTCCACTTT.

This rearrangement joins TRBV7-6 to TRBJ2-2, with 8 nucleotides matching TRBD1. The CDR3 spans 16 residues. The V gene's germline CDR1 is SGHVS and CDR2 FNYEAQ. V shed 5 bases, J shed 3 bases, and the junction held 8 bases outside the gene matches. The CDR3 loop reads CASSPGQGGDTGELFF. In DNA form, the CDR3 reads TGTGCCAGCAGCCCCGGACAGGGTGGGGACACCGGGGAGCTGTTTTTT.

The genes are TRBV5-1 and TRBJ1-3, with D possibly matching TRBD1 (5 bases). The CDR3 runs to 16 residues. From germline, CDR1 is SGHRS and CDR2 YFSETQ. Trimming stripped 4 bases from V and 4 bases from J, with 18 bases between. The CDR3 coding sequence is TGCGCCAGCAGCGGAACGACAGAAAATCGGGGAAACACCATATATTTT. Residues: CASSGTTENRGNTIYF.

This chain joins TRBV7-9 and TRBJ1-2; D gene ambiguous. This CDR3 spans 13 amino acids. Trimming cost V 6 bases and J 3 bases, with 11 bases left between them. From germline, CDR1 is SEHNR and CDR2 FQNEAQ (reference sequence). Here the CDR3 DNA reads TGTGCCAGCAGTCGAGAGGGCGACTATGGCTACACCTTC. Its translation is CASSREGDYGYTF.

This chain joins TRBV4-3 and TRBJ2-2, with 10 bases lining up with TRBD2. The ends lost 1 base at V and 8 bases at J; junction bases unmatched: 16. Germline V lookup: CDR1 LGHNA, CDR2 YSLEER. This CDR3 is 19 amino acids long. The CDR3, as DNA: TGCGCCAGCAGCCAAGCCCTCCCTGGGCTAGCGGGGGAGGCTGGGGAGCTGTTTTTT. Residues: CASSQALPGLAGEAGELFF.

V is TRBV5-1 and J is TRBJ1-2, with TRBD1 as a possible D gene (6 bases). The germline CDR1 and CDR2 sequences are SGHRS and YFSETQ. Trimming removed 0 bases at V and 4 bases at J, with 7 bases between. There are 13 residues in the CDR3. The CDR3 spells CASSLAGVYGYTF. The CDR3 bases are TGCGCCAGCAGCTTGGCAGGGGTCTATGGCTACACCTTC.